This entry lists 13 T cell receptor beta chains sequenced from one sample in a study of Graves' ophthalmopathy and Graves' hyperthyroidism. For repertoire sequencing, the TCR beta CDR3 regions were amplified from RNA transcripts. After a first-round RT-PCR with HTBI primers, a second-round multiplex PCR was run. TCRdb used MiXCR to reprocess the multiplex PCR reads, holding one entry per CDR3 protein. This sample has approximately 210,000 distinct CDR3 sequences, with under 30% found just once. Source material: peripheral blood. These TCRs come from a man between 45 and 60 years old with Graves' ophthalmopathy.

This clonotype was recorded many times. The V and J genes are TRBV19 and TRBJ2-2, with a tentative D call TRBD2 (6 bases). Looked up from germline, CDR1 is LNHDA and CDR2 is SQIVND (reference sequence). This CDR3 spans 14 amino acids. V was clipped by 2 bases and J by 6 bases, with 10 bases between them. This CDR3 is CASSIRGSAGELFF. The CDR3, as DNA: TGTGCCAGTAGTATACGGGGGAGCGCCGGGGAGCTGTTTTTT.

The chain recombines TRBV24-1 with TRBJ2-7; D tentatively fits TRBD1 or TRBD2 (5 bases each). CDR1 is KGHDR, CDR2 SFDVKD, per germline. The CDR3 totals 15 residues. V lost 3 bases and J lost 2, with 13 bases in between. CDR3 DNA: TGTGCCACCAGTGATGGTGGGGGATCCACCTACGAGCAGTACTTC. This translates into CATSDGGGSTYEQYF.

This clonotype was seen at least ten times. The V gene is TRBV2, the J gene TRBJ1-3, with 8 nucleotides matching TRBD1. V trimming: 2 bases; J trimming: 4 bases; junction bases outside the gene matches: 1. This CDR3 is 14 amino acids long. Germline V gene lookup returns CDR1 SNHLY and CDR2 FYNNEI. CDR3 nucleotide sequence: TGTGCCAGCAGTGAAAGACAGGGGGGAAACACCATATATTTT. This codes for CASSERQGGNTIYF.

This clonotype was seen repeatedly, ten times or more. The CDR3 region is CASSLGSTEAFF. The CDR3 DNA follows: TGTGCCAGCTCCCTGGGGAGCACTGAAGCTTTCTTT. The rearrangement uses TRBV2 and TRBJ1-1, with D hard to call. Germline assignment: CDR1 SNHLY and CDR2 FYNNEI. The V and J ends lost 8 bases and 4 bases respectively, with 11 bases between them. The CDR3 runs 12 residues.

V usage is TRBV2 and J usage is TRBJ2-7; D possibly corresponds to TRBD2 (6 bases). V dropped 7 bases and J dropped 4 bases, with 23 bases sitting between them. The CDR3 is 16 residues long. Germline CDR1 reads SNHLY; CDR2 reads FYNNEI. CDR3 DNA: TGTGCCAGCACCCAAACCCCGGGAGCCTCTAGTTACGAGCAGTACTTC. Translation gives CASTQTPGASSYEQYF.

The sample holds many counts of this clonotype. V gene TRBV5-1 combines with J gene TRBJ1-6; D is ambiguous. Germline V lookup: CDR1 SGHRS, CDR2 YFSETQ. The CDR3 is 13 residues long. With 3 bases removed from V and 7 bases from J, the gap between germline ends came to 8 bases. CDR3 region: CASSSSLNSPLHF. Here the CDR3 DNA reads TGCGCCAGCAGCTCAAGTCTGAATTCACCCCTCCACTTT. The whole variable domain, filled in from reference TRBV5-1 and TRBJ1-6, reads KAGVTQTPRYLIKTRGQQVTLSCSPISGHRSVSWYQQTPGQGLQFLFEYFSETQRNKGNFPGRFSGRQFSNSRSEMNVSTLELGDSALYLCASSSSLNSPLHFGNGTRLTVT.

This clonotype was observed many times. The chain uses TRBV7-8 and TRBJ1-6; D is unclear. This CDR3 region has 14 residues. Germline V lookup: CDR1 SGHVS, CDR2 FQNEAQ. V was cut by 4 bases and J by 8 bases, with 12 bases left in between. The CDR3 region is CASSSGKEDSPLHF. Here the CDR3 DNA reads TGTGCCAGCAGCTCCGGCAAGGAGGATTCACCCCTCCACTTT.

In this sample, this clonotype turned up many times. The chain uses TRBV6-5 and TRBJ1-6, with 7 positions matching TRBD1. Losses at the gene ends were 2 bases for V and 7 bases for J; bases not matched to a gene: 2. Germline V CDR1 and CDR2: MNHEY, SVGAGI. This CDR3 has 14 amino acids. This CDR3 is CASSYGTENSPLHF. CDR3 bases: TGTGCCAGCAGTTACGGGACAGAGAATTCACCCCTCCACTTT.

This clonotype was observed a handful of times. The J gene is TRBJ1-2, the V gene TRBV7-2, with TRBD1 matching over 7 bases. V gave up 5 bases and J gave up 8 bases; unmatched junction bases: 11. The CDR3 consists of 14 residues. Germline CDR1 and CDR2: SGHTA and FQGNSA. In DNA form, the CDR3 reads TGTGCCAGCAGCATTGACCCAGGGGGGGGAGGCTACACCTTC. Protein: CASSIDPGGGGYTF.

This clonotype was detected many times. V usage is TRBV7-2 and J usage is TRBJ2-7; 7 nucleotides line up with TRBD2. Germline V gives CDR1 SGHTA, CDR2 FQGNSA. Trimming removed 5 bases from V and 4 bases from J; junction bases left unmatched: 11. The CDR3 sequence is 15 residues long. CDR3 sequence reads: CASSLTGGSGYEQYF. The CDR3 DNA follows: TGTGCCAGCAGCCTAACGGGCGGGAGTGGGTACGAGCAGTACTTC.

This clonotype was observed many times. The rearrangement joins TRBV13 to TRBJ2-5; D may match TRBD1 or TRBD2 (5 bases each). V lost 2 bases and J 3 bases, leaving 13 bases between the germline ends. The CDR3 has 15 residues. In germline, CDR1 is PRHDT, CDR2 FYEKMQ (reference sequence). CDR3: CASSLWWDGKETQYF. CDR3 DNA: TGTGCCAGCAGCTTATGGTGGGACGGTAAAGAGACCCAGTACTTC. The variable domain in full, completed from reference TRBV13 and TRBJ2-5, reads AAGVIQSPRHLIKEKRETATLKCYPIPRHDTVYWYQQGPGQDPQFLISFYEKMQSDKGSIPDRFSAQQFSDYHSELNMSSLELGDSALYFCASSLWWDGKETQYFGPGTRLLVL.

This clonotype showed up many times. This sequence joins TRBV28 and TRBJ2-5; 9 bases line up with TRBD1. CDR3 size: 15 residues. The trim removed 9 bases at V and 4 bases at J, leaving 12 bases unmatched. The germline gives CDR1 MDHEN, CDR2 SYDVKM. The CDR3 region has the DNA TGTGCCAGTAACCCCACAGGGGGCATTGGAGAGACCCAGTACTTC. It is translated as CASNPTGGIGETQYF. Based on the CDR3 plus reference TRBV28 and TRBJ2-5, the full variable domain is DVKVTQSSRYLVKRTGEKVFLECVQDMDHENMFWYRQDPGLGLRLIYFSYDVKMKEKGDIPEGYSVSREKKERFSLILESASTNQTSMYLCASNPTGGIGETQYFGPGTRLLVL.

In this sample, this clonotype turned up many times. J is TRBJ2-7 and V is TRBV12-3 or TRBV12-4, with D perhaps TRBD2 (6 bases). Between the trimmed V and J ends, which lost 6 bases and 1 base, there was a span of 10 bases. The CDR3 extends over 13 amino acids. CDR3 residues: CASRAGLSYEQYF. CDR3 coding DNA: TGTGCCAGCAGGGCGGGATTGTCCTACGAGCAGTACTTC.